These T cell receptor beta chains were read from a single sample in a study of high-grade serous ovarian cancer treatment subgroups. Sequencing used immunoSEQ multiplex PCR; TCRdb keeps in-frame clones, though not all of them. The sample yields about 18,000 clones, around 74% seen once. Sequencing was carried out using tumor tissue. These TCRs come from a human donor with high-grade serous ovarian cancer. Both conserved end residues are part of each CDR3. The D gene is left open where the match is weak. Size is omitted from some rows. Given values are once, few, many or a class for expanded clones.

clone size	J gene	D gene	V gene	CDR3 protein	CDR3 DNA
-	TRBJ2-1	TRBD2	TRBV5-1	CASSLTSGRGVNEQFF	TGCGCCAGCAGCTTGACTAGCGGGAGAGGGGTCAATGAGCAGTTCTTC
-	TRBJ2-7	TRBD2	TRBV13	CASSPGLAAYEQYF	TGTGCCAGCAGCCCGGGACTAGCGGCCTACGAGCAGTACTTC
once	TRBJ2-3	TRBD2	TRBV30	CAWSAGLAGATQYF	TGTGCCTGGAGTGCGGGACTAGCGGGAGCTACGCAGTATTTT
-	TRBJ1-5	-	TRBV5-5	CASSLSQDLQPQHF	TGTGCCAGCAGCTTATCGCAGGATCTTCAGCCCCAGCATTTT
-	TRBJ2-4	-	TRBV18	CASSPPGGENIQYF	TGTGCCAGCTCACCACCGGGAGGCGAAAACATTCAGTACTTC
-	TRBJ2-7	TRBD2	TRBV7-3	CASSPSGLAIGEQYF	TGTGCCAGCAGCCCTTCGGGACTAGCAATCGGCGAGCAGTACTTC
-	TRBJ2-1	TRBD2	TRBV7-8	CASDQGGQNEQFF	TGTGCCAGCGACCAGGGAGGGCAGAATGAGCAGTTCTTC
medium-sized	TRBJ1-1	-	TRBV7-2	CASRNTEAFF	TGTGCCAGCAGGAACACTGAAGCTTTCTTT
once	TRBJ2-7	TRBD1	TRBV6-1	CASSATGASSYEQYF	TGTGCCAGCAGTGCGACAGGGGCTAGCTCCTACGAGCAGTACTTC
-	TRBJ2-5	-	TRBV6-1	CASSVEVMETQYF	TGTGCCAGCAGCGTAGAGGTTATGGAGACCCAATACTTC
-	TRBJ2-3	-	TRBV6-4	CASRDSYTDTQYF	TGTGCCAGCAGGGACAGCTACACAGATACGCAGTATTTT
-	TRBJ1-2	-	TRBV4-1	CASSQTRVASYGYTF	TGCGCCAGCAGCCAAACCCGGGTAGCTTCCTATGGCTACACCTTC
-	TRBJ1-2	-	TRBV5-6	CASRDGRGVWGAFNGYTF	TGTGCCAGTAGGGATGGAAGGGGCGTGTGGGGGGCGTTCAACGGCTACACCTTC
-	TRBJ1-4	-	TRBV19	CASSIGPHGALGTSNEKLFF	TGTGCCAGTAGTATTGGCCCCCATGGTGCTTTGGGGACGAGTAATGAAAAACTGTTTTTT
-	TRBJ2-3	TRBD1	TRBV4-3	CASSQTGGEADTQYF	TGCGCCAGCAGCCAAACAGGGGGCGAAGCAGATACGCAGTATTTT
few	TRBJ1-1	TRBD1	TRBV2	CASSGGGAGTEAFF	TGTGCCAGCAGTGGAGGGGGCGCGGGCACTGAAGCTTTCTTT
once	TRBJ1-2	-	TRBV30	CAWTLGPGGYTF	TGTGCCTGGACACTTGGGCCAGGCGGCTACACCTTC
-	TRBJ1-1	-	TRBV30	CAWSSSDTEAFF	TGTGCCTGGTCCTCAAGCGACACTGAAGCTTTCTTT
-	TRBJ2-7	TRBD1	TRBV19	CASSARDRVVEQYF	TGTGCCAGTAGTGCCCGGGACAGGGTAGTGGAGCAGTACTTC
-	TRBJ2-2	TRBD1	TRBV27	CASSSGQINTGELFF	TGTGCCAGCAGTTCGGGACAGATTAACACCGGGGAGCTGTTTTTT